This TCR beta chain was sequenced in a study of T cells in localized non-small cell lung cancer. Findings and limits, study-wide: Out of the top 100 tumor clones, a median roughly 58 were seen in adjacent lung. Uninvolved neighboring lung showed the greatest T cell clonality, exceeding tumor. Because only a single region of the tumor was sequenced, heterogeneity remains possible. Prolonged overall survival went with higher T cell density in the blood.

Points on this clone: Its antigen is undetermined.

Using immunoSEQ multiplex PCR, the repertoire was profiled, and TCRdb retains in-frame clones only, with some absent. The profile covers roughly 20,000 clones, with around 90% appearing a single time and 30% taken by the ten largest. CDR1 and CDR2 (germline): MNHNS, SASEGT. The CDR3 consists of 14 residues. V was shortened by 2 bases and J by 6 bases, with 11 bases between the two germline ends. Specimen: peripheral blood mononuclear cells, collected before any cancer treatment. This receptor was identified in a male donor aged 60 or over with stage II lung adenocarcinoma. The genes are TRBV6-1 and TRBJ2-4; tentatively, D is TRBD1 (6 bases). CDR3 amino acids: CASSESGRGNIQYF. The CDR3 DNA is TGTGCCAGCAGTGAAAGCGGCAGGGGAAACATTCAGTACTTC.